These 18 T cell receptor beta chains were sequenced from one sample in a study of metastatic and nonmetastatic thyroid tumors. There were no patients who had received any treatment before thyroid surgery. TCRdb re-called the PCR reads through MiXCR. The sample holds around 53,000 clones, about 15% seen once. Sequences were obtained from blood. The receptors were sampled from a female donor with papillary thyroid cancer or a benign thyroid nodule (not recorded which). Some clones in this sample may be carry-over from other donors' samples.

This chain's CDR3 is CASSFGSTEAFF. The CDR3 DNA reads as TGTGCCAGCAGTTTCGGCAGCACTGAAGCTTTCTTT. The J gene is TRBJ1-1, the V gene TRBV28, with no clear D. Looked up from germline, CDR1 is MDHEN and CDR2 is SYDVKM. This CDR3 is built from 12 residues. V was pared by 3 bases and J by 4 bases, with 6 bases between.

This clone was found many times. The rearrangement links TRBV29-1 to TRBJ1-2; a possible D gene is TRBD1 (6 bases). CDR1 is SQVTM and CDR2 is ANQGSEA in the germline V gene. V was clipped by 3 bases and J by 4 bases, with 9 bases between them. This CDR3 has 12 amino acids. The CDR3 DNA is TGCAGCGTTGAGGACAGTGGCTATGGCTACACCTTC. Translated, it gives CSVEDSGYGYTF.

Regarding this clone: One end of the junction does not line up with germline, which may come from a read error. The J gene is TRBJ2-7, the V gene TRBV28; 9 nucleotides align to TRBD1. The CDR3 sequence is 15 residues long. Germline V gene sequence: CDR1 MDHEN, CDR2 SYDVKM. In DNA, the CDR3 is TGTGCCAGCACTTTCCCCGGGACAGGGTCCTACGATCAGTACTTC. This gives the protein CASTFPGTGSYDQYF.

By share of the sample, this clone is medium-sized (0.01 to 0.1%). This sequence joins TRBV12-3 or TRBV12-4 and TRBJ2-7; D unresolved. This CDR3 has 12 residues. V dropped 2 bases and J dropped 4 bases, with 6 bases sitting between them. CDR3 protein: CASSLPYYEQYF. DNA for the CDR3: TGTGCCAGCAGTTTACCCTATTACGAGCAGTACTTC.

This clone has just a few counts. A single base separates this from a much larger clone, so it may be a read error. Other nucleotide sequences in the sample specify the same CDR3. The rearrangement joins TRBV28 to TRBJ2-2; D is uncertain. Germline CDR1 MDHEN, CDR2 SYDVKM. Trimming removed 7 bases at V and 9 bases at J, with 21 bases between. This CDR3 is built from 15 residues. In DNA, the CDR3 is TGTGCCAGCACCCAGGACCGTGAGAGCTCCCGGGAGCTGTTTTTT. As protein: CASTQDRESSRELFF.

In its sample, this clone was seen a few times. A read error may account for a junction end that differs from germline. This rearrangement joins TRBV6-1 to TRBJ2-5; a possible D gene is TRBD2 (6 bases). Germline CDR1 reads MNHNS; CDR2 reads SASEGT. CDR3 size: 13 residues. The CDR3 sequence: CASTGTRRETQCF. The CDR3 region has the DNA TGTGCCAGCACGGGAACTAGGAGGGAGACACAGTGCTTC.

This clone has ten or more counts. The chain carries TRBV19 and TRBJ1-3, with D possibly TRBD1 on 5 matching bases. Trimming removed 7 bases at V and 7 bases at J, with 8 bases between. CDR1 and CDR2 from the germline V gene are LNHDA and SQIVND (reference sequence). This CDR3 region has 11 residues. The CDR3 nucleotides read TGTGCCAGTATAGCAGGGAACACCATATATTTT. This encodes CASIAGNTIYF.

At least ten counts were recorded for this clone. The J gene is TRBJ2-6, the V gene TRBV5-1; a possible D gene is TRBD1 (6 bases). Trimming shortened V by 8 bases and J by 0 bases, and 21 bases separated the two germline ends. CDR1 and CDR2 from the germline V gene are SGHRS and YFSETQ. The length of the CDR3 is 18 residues. CDR3 sequence (DNA): TGCGCCAGGGGGAACAGGGTATCTTGTGTCTCTGGGGCCAACGTCCTGACTTTC. Its protein product is CARGNRVSCVSGANVLTF.

By share, this clone counts as medium-sized. The chain carries TRBV6-1 and TRBJ2-7; D possibly uses TRBD1 or TRBD2 (5 bases each). Deletions cut 3 bases from V and 7 bases from J, with 13 bases between. Germline V CDR1 and CDR2: MNHNS, SASEGT. This CDR3 contains 13 residues. DNA of the CDR3: TGTGCCAGCAGTGATTCAGTCGAGGGGGAGCAGTACTTC. Amino acids: CASSDSVEGEQYF.

The gene calls are TRBV20-1 and TRBJ2-1; 10 bases fit TRBD2. Losses at the gene ends were 6 bases for V and 8 bases for J; bases not matched to a gene: 19. The CDR3 spans 17 residues. CDR1 is DFQATT, CDR2 SNEGSKA, per germline (reference sequence). The CDR3 DNA is TGCAGTGCCGGCTATCTACAGTGGACTAGCGGTATCGATGAGCAGTTCTTC. Encoded protein: CSAGYLQWTSGIDEQFF.

This clone was counted at least ten times. The chain couples TRBV20-1 to TRBJ1-2; unclear D gene. Looked up from germline, CDR1 is DFQATT and CDR2 is SNEGSKA (reference sequence). Trimming shortened V by 4 bases and J by 4 bases, and 22 bases separated the two germline ends. The CDR3 runs to 16 residues. CDR3 protein: CSATRGLPHRSYGYTF. The CDR3 region has the DNA TGCAGTGCTACGCGGGGTCTGCCCCATAGGAGCTATGGCTACACCTTC.

This clone was seen ten or more times. The rearrangement uses TRBV20-1 and TRBJ1-4, with 7 bases fitting TRBD1. This CDR3 has 14 amino acids. V lost 0 bases to trimming and J lost 7 bases; unmatched junction nucleotides: 5. Looked up from germline, CDR1 is DFQATT and CDR2 is SNEGSKA (reference sequence). The CDR3 is CSARETGPVEKLFF. The CDR3, as DNA: TGCAGTGCTAGAGAGACAGGGCCCGTTGAAAAACTGTTTTTT.

This clone appeared many times. The V and J genes are TRBV19 and TRBJ1-2, with unresolved D. Germline V CDR1 and CDR2: LNHDA, SQIVND (reference sequence). This CDR3 spans 15 amino acids. The V and J ends lost 7 bases and 0 bases respectively, with 15 bases between them. CDR3 DNA: TGTGCCAGTACGGCGGACCCCAGAACTAACTATGGCTACACCTTC. It specifies CASTADPRTNYGYTF.

This clone occurred many times. V is TRBV9 and J is TRBJ1-1, with TRBD1 identical over 8 bases. The junction had 23 bases not matched to a gene; V was cut back by 0 bases and J by 7 bases. Germline CDR1 and CDR2: SGDLS and YYNGEE. The CDR3 totals 20 residues. CDR3 amino acids: CASSVAYFGDPGQDPFEAFF. CDR3 coding DNA: TGTGCCAGCAGCGTAGCTTACTTCGGGGACCCGGGACAGGACCCATTTGAAGCTTTCTTT.

In this sample, this clone turned up many times. This chain links TRBV18 with TRBJ2-7; 7 positions agree with TRBD2. Germline V gene sequence: CDR1 KGHSH, CDR2 LQKENI. Trimming removed 3 bases from V and 2 bases from J; junction bases left unmatched: 7. CDR3 length equals 15 residues. In DNA form, the CDR3 reads TGTGCCAGCTCACCCGGACTAGTTCGGACCTACGAGCAGTACTTC. Protein: CASSPGLVRTYEQYF. The whole variable domain, filled in from reference TRBV18 and TRBJ2-7, reads NAGVMQNPRHLVRRRGQEARLRCSPMKGHSHVYWYRQLPEEGLKFMVYLQKENIIDESGMPKERFSAEFPKEGPSILRIQQVVRGDSAAYFCASSPGLVRTYEQYFGPGTRLTVT.

Points on this clone: Because the CDR3 is missing its conserved closing phenylalanine or tryptophan, this is likely a read error. The J gene is TRBJ2-5, the V gene TRBV12-3 or TRBV12-4, with D tentatively TRBD1 (6 bases). The CDR3 runs 12 residues. Trimming removed 3 bases at V and 11 bases at J, with 13 bases between. This CDR3 reads CASSLGDKAQYL. The CDR3 DNA is TGTGCCAGCAGTTTGGGGGACAAAGCTCAGTACTTA.

In this sample, this clone turned up a few times. The chain links TRBV28 to TRBJ1-1, with a tentative D call TRBD1 (6 bases). CDR3 length: 16 residues. Germline CDR1 is MDHEN and CDR2 is SYDVKM. Trimming cost V 5 bases and J 0 bases, with 16 bases left between them. The CDR3, as DNA: TGTGCCAGCAGTGAGGAGGGGGGTCGGGTGAACACTGAAGCTTTCTTT. This encodes CASSEEGGRVNTEAFF.

Comments on this clone: The junction differs from germline at one of its ends, possibly a read error. This chain joins TRBV28 and TRBJ1-5; TRBD1 agrees at 7 bases. Germline lookup yields CDR1 MDHEN and CDR2 SYDVKM. This CDR3 is built from 16 residues. In nucleotides, the CDR3 is TGTGCCAGCAGTCCGGTGGGTTACAGGGGAGCTCAGCCCCATTATTTT. Translation: CASSPVGYRGAQPHYF.